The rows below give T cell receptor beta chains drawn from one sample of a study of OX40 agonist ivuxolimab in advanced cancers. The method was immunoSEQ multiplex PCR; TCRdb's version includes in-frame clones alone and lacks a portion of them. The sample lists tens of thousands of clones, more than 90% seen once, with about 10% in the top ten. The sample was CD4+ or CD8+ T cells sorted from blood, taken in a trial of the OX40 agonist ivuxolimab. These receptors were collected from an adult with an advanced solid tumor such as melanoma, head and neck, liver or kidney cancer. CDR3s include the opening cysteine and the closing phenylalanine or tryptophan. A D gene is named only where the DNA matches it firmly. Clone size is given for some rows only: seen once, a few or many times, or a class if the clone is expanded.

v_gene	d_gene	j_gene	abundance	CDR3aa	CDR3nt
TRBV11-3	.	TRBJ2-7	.	CASSLAPGAFYEQYF	TGTGCCAGCAGCTTAGCCCCCGGAGCATTCTACGAGCAGTACTTC
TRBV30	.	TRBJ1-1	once	CAWNRPQGNTEAFF	TGTGCCTGGAACCGTCCCCAGGGTAACACTGAAGCTTTCTTT
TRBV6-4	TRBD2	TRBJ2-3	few	CASSGGTLPSGGPGTDTQYF	TGTGCCAGCAGTGGTGGAACCTTACCTAGCGGGGGGCCCGGTACAGATACGCAGTATTTT
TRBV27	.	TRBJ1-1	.	CASSWDFRNTEAFF	TGTGCCAGCAGTTGGGACTTCCGGAACACTGAAGCTTTCTTT
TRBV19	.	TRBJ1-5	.	CASNPSGTMGQPQHF	TGTGCCAGTAACCCATCTGGGACAATGGGTCAGCCCCAGCATTTT
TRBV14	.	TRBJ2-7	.	CASSQGPKGGYEQYF	TGTGCCAGCAGCCAAGGGCCAAAGGGTGGGTACGAGCAGTACTTC
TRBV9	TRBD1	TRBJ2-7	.	CASSDGTGPYEQYF	TGTGCCAGCAGCGATGGGACAGGGCCATACGAGCAGTACTTC
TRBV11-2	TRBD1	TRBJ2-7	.	CASSLGTGSSYEQYF	TGTGCCAGCAGCTTAGGGACAGGATCGTCCTACGAGCAGTACTTC
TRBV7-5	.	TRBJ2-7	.	CARSLGSKSEPGQYF	TGTGCCAGAAGCTTAGGGAGCAAATCCGAGCCAGGGCAGTACTTC
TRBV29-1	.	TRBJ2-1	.	CSVEGREFNNEQFF	TGCAGCGTTGAAGGCAGGGAGTTTAACAATGAGCAGTTCTTC
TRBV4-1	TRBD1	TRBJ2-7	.	CASSPQTGGEQYF	TGCGCCAGCAGCCCTCAGACAGGGGGCGAGCAGTACTTC
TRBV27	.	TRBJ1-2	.	CASSLSPNVYGYTF	TGTGCCAGCAGTCTCAGCCCAAACGTCTATGGCTACACCTTC